The 3 T cell receptor beta chains below were found in one sample sequenced in a study of neurological immune-mediated disorders. Sample time point: longitudinal time-point 3. Each CDR3 protein gets one entry after TCRdb re-called the 5' RACE reads with MiXCR. Of approximately 84,000 distinct CDR3 sequences in the sample, 3.5% to 5.5% are singletons; the top ten hold around 5.8%. The sample taken for sequencing was PBMCs. The origin of the receptors is an older woman with multiple sclerosis.

This clonotype was found many times. The chain employs TRBV5-1 and TRBJ1-4; D gene ambiguous. V was trimmed by 5 bases and J by 0 bases, leaving 11 bases between them. This CDR3 spans 15 amino acids. Germline CDR1 and CDR2: SGHRS and YFSETQ. The CDR3 here is CASRRTPATNEKLFF. The CDR3 DNA is TGCGCCAGCAGGAGGACGCCTGCAACTAATGAAAAACTGTTTTTT.

This clonotype was seen a few times. The chain combines TRBV6-1 with TRBJ1-1; D may be TRBD1 (6 bases). Germline-derived CDR1 and CDR2 are MNHNS and SASEGT. V dropped 7 bases and J dropped 4 bases, with 13 bases sitting between them. The CDR3 length is 13 residues. CDR3 residues: CASTDRISTEAFF. The CDR3 nucleotides are TGTGCCAGCACCGACAGGATCAGCACTGAAGCTTTCTTT.

The sample holds many counts of this clonotype. This chain's CDR3 is CSARVGTVGETQYF. As DNA, the CDR3 is TGCAGTGCTAGAGTTGGGACGGTCGGAGAGACCCAGTACTTC. V is TRBV20-1 and J is TRBJ2-5; tentatively, D is TRBD1 or TRBD2 (5 bases each). Trimming shortened V by 1 base and J by 4 bases, and 13 bases separated the two germline ends. Per germline, CDR1 DFQATT and CDR2 SNEGSKA (reference sequence). The CDR3 extends over 14 amino acids.